The rows below give T cell receptor beta chains drawn from one sample of a study of T cells in Graves' hyperthyroidism and ophthalmopathy. From the multiplex PCR reads, TCRdb called clonotypes with MiXCR, one entry per CDR3 protein. The repertoire holds about 640,000 distinct CDR3 sequences, with under 25% as singletons. Specimen: blood. Source of these receptors: a man aged 25-45 years with Graves' ophthalmopathy. Both conserved end residues are part of each CDR3. D genes are given only for firm matches. Rows give clone size only sometimes, using once, few, many, or a class for an expanded clone.

clone_size	v_call	d_call	j_call	cdr3_nt	cdr3_aa
many	TRBV19	.	TRBJ1-2	TGTGCCAGTAGTATTGGGTGGAGAGCTAACTATGGCTACACCTTC	CASSIGWRANYGYTF
few	TRBV30	TRBD2	TRBJ2-1	TGTGCCTGGAGTGTACTAGCGTCCAATGAGCAGTTCTTC	CAWSVLASNEQFF
.	TRBV6-2/TRBV6-3	.	TRBJ1-1	TGTGCCAGCAGTACCCCAGGGATCGCACACACTGAAGCTTTCTTT	CASSTPGIAHTEAFF
.	TRBV20-1	.	TRBJ1-5	TGCAGTGCGGCTACCGGGACCGTCAATCAGCCCCAGCATTTT	CSAATGTVNQPQHF
few	TRBV20-1	TRBD1	TRBJ1-1	TGCAGTGCTAGAGAGGGACAGTCCAACACTGAAGCTTTCTTT	CSAREGQSNTEAFF
.	TRBV27	.	TRBJ2-7	TGTGCCAGCAGTTTGGGTCCTACTTGGGCAGGGAGCATCTACGAGCAGTACTTC	CASSLGPTWAGSIYEQYF
.	TRBV29-1	.	TRBJ1-1	TGCAGCGTTAACAGGGCGGAAGCTTTCTTT	CSVNRAEAFF
.	TRBV29-1	TRBD1	TRBJ2-5	TGCAGCGTTTCCCTGGCGAGTATTCGGGACAGCCAGTACTTC	CSVSLASIRDSQYF
many	TRBV28	.	TRBJ1-5	TGTGCCAGCGGGACACTAAGCAATCAGCCCCAGCATTTT	CASGTLSNQPQHF
few	TRBV18	TRBD1	TRBJ2-5	TGTGCCAGCTCACCGACACAGGGGGCGAGGGAGACCCAGTACTTC	CASSPTQGARETQYF
.	TRBV2	TRBD1	TRBJ2-2	TGTGCCAGCAGCCCTGGGGACAGGCCCGGGGAGCTGTTTTTT	CASSPGDRPGELFF
.	TRBV7-9	.	TRBJ1-2	TGTGCCAGCAGCTTAGGTCGTGGGGGGGACTATGGCTACACCTTC	CASSLGRGGDYGYTF
.	TRBV20-1	TRBD2	TRBJ2-1	TGCAGTGCTAGAGACAGGAGACTAGCGGGAGTCCACAATGAGCAGTTCTTC	CSARDRRLAGVHNEQFF
few	TRBV7-2	TRBD2	TRBJ2-2	TGTGCCAGCAGCTTGGGACTAGAGCTGTTTTTT	CASSLGLELFF
once	TRBV5-8	.	TRBJ2-3	TGTGCCAGCATCCCGATACGGGATGGAGATACGCAGTATTTT	CASIPIRDGDTQYF
.	TRBV27	TRBD1	TRBJ2-5	TGTGCCAGCAGTTTTACAGGGGGCGCGGAGACCCAGTACTTC	CASSFTGGAETQYF
once	TRBV24-1	TRBD1	TRBJ1-2	TGTGCCACCAGTGATGCGACAGGGGGATATAATGGCTACACCTTC	CATSDATGGYNGYTF
many	TRBV18	.	TRBJ1-6	TGTGCCAGCTCACCTAGCGAAATGGGGGGACAATCACCCCTCCACTTT	CASSPSEMGGQSPLHF
.	TRBV28	.	TRBJ1-5	TGTGCCACCCTCCGGGGGGGGGGGCGAGGCAATCAGCCCCAGCATTTT	CATLRGGGRGNQPQHF
.	TRBV29-1	TRBD2	TRBJ2-1	TGCAGCGTTCGCTGGGAGGGAGACTACAATGAGCAGTTCTTC	CSVRWEGDYNEQFF
few	TRBV10-3	TRBD1	TRBJ2-2	TGTGCCATCAGACCCGGGACAGGGGAAACCGGGGAGCTGTTTTTT	CAIRPGTGETGELFF
.	TRBV5-6	TRBD1	TRBJ2-3	TGTGCCAGCAGCTATCGGACAGGGGACCCTCATCGAGATACGCAGTATTTT	CASSYRTGDPHRDTQYF
.	TRBV6-2/TRBV6-3	.	TRBJ2-6	TGTGCCAGCAGTTACGCCGAGAGGGCTGGGGCCAACGTCCTGACTTTC	CASSYAERAGANVLTF
many	TRBV14	.	TRBJ2-1	TGTGCCAGCAGCCAAGACCTTAACAGGTACAATGAGCAGTTCTTC	CASSQDLNRYNEQFF
many	TRBV6-1	TRBD2	TRBJ2-2	TGTGCCAGCAGCAGGGGACTAGCGGGAGGGTGGACCGGGGAGCTGTTTTTT	CASSRGLAGGWTGELFF
few	TRBV30	TRBD1	TRBJ1-2	TGTGCCTTAACACAGGGGAACTATGGCTACACCTTC	CALTQGNYGYTF